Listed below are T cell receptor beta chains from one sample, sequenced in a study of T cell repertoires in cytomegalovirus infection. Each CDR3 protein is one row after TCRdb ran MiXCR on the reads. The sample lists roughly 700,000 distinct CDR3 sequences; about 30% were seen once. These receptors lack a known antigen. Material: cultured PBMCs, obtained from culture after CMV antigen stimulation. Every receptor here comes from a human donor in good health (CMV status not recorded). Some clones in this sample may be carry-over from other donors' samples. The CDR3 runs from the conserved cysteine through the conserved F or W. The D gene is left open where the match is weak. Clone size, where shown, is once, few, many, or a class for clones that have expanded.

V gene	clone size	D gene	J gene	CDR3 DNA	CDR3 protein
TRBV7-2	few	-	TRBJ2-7	TGTGCCAGCAGCTTGGCCCGAGGGGAGGCCTCCTACGAGCAGTACTTC	CASSLARGEASYEQYF
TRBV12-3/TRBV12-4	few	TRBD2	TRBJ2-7	TGTGCCAGCAGTTTGCGACTAGCGGAAGAGCAGTACTTC	CASSLRLAEEQYF
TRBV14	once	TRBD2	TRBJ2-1	TGTGCCAGCAGCCAAGGCCCCGGACTAGCCTTGGGTGAGCAGTTCTTC	CASSQGPGLALGEQFF
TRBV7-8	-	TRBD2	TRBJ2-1	TGTGCCAGCAGCTTAGGGCCTAGCGGGGCTGATGAGCAGTTCTTC	CASSLGPSGADEQFF
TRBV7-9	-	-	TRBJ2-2	TGTGCCAGCACCCTAGGGGAGGAGCTGTTTTTT	CASTLGEELFF
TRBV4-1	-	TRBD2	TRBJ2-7	TGCGCCAGCAGCCAAGATCAACTAGCGGAAAGAGGATACGAGCAGTACTTC	CASSQDQLAERGYEQYF
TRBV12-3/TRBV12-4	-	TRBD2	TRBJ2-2	TGTGCCAGCAATAGCGGGGACGGGTACACCGGGGAGCTGTTTTTT	CASNSGDGYTGELFF
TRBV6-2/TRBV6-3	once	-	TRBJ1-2	TGTGCCACCCGGGAAGCTAACTATGGCTACACCTTC	CATREANYGYTF
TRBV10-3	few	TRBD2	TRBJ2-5	TGTGCCATCAGTGAGGAGCTAGCGGGAGTCTTGGGGCAAGAGACCCAGTACTTC	CAISEELAGVLGQETQYF
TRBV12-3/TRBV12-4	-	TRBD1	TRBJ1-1	TGTGCCAGCAGTAAAACACAGGGGGATAACACTGAAGCTTTCTTT	CASSKTQGDNTEAFF
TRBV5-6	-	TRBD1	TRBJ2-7	TGTGCCAGCAGCCCTGACGTGGGGGACAGAGGAAGCGAGCAGTACTTC	CASSPDVGDRGSEQYF
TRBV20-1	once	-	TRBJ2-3	TGCAGTGCAAGGAGGGGTACAACAGATACGCAGTATTTT	CSARRGTTDTQYF
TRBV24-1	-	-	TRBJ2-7	TGTGCCACCGAGGGCACAGCCTACGAGCAGTACTTC	CATEGTAYEQYF
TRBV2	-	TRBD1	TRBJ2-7	TGTGCCAGCAGTGAATGGGACAGCCGTCTTAACGAGCAGTACTTC	CASSEWDSRLNEQYF
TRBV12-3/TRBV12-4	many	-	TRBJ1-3	TGTGCCAGCAGTTTTACAGGAGAGAAAAACACCATATATTTT	CASSFTGEKNTIYF
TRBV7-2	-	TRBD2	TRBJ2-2	TGTGCCAGCAGCTGGGGGGGTGGGGAGCTGTTTTTT	CASSWGGGELFF
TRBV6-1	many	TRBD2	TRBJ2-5	TGTGCCAGCAGTGAAGCGGAACTAGCGGGGGCCTCTGGAGGGACCCAGTACTTC	CASSEAELAGASGGTQYF
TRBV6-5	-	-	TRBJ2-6	TGTGCCAGCAGTTACCCCCGGAGGACGTCTGGGGCCAACGTCCTGACTTTC	CASSYPRRTSGANVLTF
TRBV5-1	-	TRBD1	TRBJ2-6	TGCGCCAGCAGCCCCTGGACAGGGAATCCCTCTGGGGCCAACGTCCTGACTTTC	CASSPWTGNPSGANVLTF
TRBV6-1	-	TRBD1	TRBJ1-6	TGTGCCAGCAAGACAGGGATCCATTCACCCCTCCACTTT	CASKTGIHSPLHF
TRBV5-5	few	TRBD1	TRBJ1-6	TGTGCCAGCGTTCGCAACCTGCAAACAGGGGGAAATTCACCCCTCCACTTT	CASVRNLQTGGNSPLHF
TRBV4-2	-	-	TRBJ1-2	TGTGCCAGCAGCCAAGATCTTAACTATGGCTACACCTTC	CASSQDLNYGYTF
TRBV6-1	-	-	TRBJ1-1	TGTGCCACCGAAATAGGATTAAACACTGAAGCTTTCTTT	CATEIGLNTEAFF
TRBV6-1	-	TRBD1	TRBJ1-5	TGTGCCAGCGGCGCGGGACAGACGAATCAGCCCCAGCATTTT	CASGAGQTNQPQHF
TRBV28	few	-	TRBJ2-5	TGTGCCAGCAGTTTATCAGGTCCGCTTAGGCAGACCCAGTACTTC	CASSLSGPLRQTQYF
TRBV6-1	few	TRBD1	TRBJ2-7	TGTGCCAGCAGTGAATTTGACAGGGAGATTTCCTACGAGCAGTACTTC	CASSEFDREISYEQYF
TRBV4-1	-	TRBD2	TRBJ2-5	TGCGCCAGCAGCCCGGGACTAGCGGGGGAGCAAGAGACCCAGTACTTC	CASSPGLAGEQETQYF
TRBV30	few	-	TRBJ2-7	TGTGCCTGGGGTACAACCTACGAGCAGTACTTC	CAWGTTYEQYF
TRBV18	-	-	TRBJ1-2	TGTGCCAGCTCACCGTACCAGGGTGTGGATGGCTACACCTTC	CASSPYQGVDGYTF
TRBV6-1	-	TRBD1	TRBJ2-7	TGTGCCAGCAGCCCCGAACAGGGGAACCCCCACGAGCAGTACTTC	CASSPEQGNPHEQYF
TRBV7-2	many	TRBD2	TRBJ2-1	TGTGCCAGCAGGAAGACCGGGACTAGCGTAAATTATGAGCAGTTCTTC	CASRKTGTSVNYEQFF
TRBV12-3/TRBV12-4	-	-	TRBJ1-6	TGTGCCAGCAGTTTAATGCCCCCAGGGTCTAATTCACCCCTCCACTTT	CASSLMPPGSNSPLHF
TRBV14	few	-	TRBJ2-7	TGTGCCAGCAGCCAAGATCTATCGGGCAGAGCCTACGAGCAGTACTTC	CASSQDLSGRAYEQYF
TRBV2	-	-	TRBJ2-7	TGTGCCAGCAAACCGGACAGCTACGAGCAGTACTTC	CASKPDSYEQYF
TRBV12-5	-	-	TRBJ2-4	TGTGCTAGTGGTTTGGGGCTACGGCTAGCCAAAAACATTCAGTACTTC	CASGLGLRLAKNIQYF
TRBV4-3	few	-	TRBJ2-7	TGCGCCAGCAGCCAAGATTCTAGTCTCGAGCAGTACTTC	CASSQDSSLEQYF
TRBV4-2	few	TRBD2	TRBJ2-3	TGTGCCAGCAGCCAAGATAGTCGGGGGGGGGATATAACTAGCACAGATACGCAGTATTTT	CASSQDSRGGDITSTDTQYF
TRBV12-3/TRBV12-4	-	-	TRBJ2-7	TGTGCCAGCAGGGCTTTGACCGAGCAGTACTTC	CASRALTEQYF
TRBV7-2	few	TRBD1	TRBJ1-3	TGTGCCAGCAGCTTCTCCGGGACAGGGGGATCTGGAAACACCATATATTTT	CASSFSGTGGSGNTIYF
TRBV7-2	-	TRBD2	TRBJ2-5	TGTGCCAGCAGCTTAGCGATCAGCGGGGGGAGCCAAGAGACCCAGTACTTC	CASSLAISGGSQETQYF
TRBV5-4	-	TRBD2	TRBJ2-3	TGTGCCAGCAGCCCCGCGGGAGGGATCAACACAGATACGCAGTATTTT	CASSPAGGINTDTQYF
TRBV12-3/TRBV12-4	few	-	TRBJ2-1	TGTGCCAGCAGTCTAGCCCGAGGGACGGATGAGCAGTTCTTC	CASSLARGTDEQFF
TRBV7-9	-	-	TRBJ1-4	TGTGCCAGCAGCGTCTCACCCATGGATGTATACGAAAAACTGTTTTTT	CASSVSPMDVYEKLFF
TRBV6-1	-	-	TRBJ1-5	TGTGCCAGCAGTGTTTCGCTCCAGCCCCAGCATTTT	CASSVSLQPQHF
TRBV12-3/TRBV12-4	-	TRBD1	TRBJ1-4	TGTGCCAGCAGTTTAGTGGCAGGGGGAAATGAAAAACTGTTTTTT	CASSLVAGGNEKLFF
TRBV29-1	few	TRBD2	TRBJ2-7	TGCAGCGTTGGACTAGCGGGACCAAACTACGAGCAGTACTTC	CSVGLAGPNYEQYF